The T cell receptor (beta chain) described here comes from a study of cytomegalovirus exposure and HLA in healthy donors (dated by TCRdb to the late 2010s). Background on the whole study: An earlier analysis of about 560 of the donors reported 276 Gb of sequence data and around 110 million unique TCR beta sequences obtained from around 190 million T cells. All discovery cohort repertoires had been generated on a single sequencing platform. Among several hundred genotyped donors of the cohort, an average of around 250,000 unique TCR beta nucleotide sequences was sequenced per donor, of which about 19% were non-productive. Donor age, sex, ethnicity and CMV serostatus were compiled alongside the repertoire data. Roughly 300 gigabases of sequencing data and around 90 million unique TCR sequences made up an early release that covered fewer than 650 HLA-typed donors. Along with the roughly 610-subject first cohort, a separate validation cohort of over a hundred different subjects was used. The number of typed donors differed by locus: 629-630 for A, B, C, DRB1 and DQB1; some 540 for DQA1; fewer than 610 for DPA1; and about 450 for DPB1. In an earlier analysis of 587 of the donors, high-throughput TCR beta sequencing was used to judge whether each TCR beta V gene segment behaved as functional or pseudogenic. High-throughput TCR immunosequencing, statistical association of individual TCRs with disease status, and machine learning were combined to predict cytomegalovirus infection status. A later genetic analysis used genome-wide SNP genotypes for about 65% of the roughly 700 donors, treating that subset as a discovery cohort. The aim of the study was to test whether cataloging public T cell receptors could identify signatures of past pathogen exposure. Because of strong linkage in the cohort, 4 to 6 DR-DQ haplotypes were treated as single units for association and clustering. A later analysis re-analyzed previously published TCR beta repertoires from 660 or so donors and added high-resolution HLA genotyping to study TCR occurrence patterns. Of the 300 to 500 genotyped donors, less than 85% were placed in the genetic ancestry cluster associated with self-reported Caucasian donors. Both class I and class II loci were covered by HLA typing, at four-digit resolution. The study profiled the T cell repertoires of hundreds of subjects by immunosequencing and related them to cytomegalovirus serostatus. Rather than using new phenotypic data, the later analysis identified candidate immune exposures from TCR beta sequences and from how often those sequences occurred across donors.

In regard to this clone: No cognate antigen has been identified for it. Qualities for individual bases were not recorded, and no much larger clone is one base off.

The CDR3, from cysteine to phenylalanine, totals 14 residues. CDR3 DNA is the only sequence kept; it has 42 bases, read in frame from the first base. V is cut by 0 bases and J by 1 base, and the space between the germline ends is 7 bases. CDR1 and CDR2, per the germline V gene, are SGHRS and YFSETQ. The protocol used for the library was the immunoSEQ multiplex PCR assay. For the multiplex PCR, a mixture combining 60 forward primers for TCR Vbeta segments and 13 reverse primers for TCR Jbeta segments was used. A multiplex PCR assay on genomic DNA amplified the CDR3 region of rearranged TCR beta genes. The amplified TCR beta libraries were sequenced on the Illumina HiSeq System as 87-base-pair reads. For the original study's pipeline: Across the roughly 600 repertoires, a later analysis counted 80 million or so unique TCR beta chains, around 11 million of which were shared by at least two donors. To remove PCR and sequencing errors, raw reads were error-corrected and collapsed into unique sequences using a nearest-neighbor algorithm that merged closely related sequences. CDR3 sequences were aligned to IMGT reference sequences to assign V, D and J gene segments. Each retained sequence needed at least a six-nucleotide match to both a V gene segment and a J gene segment. Rearrangements were called productive when the CDR3 lacked stop codons and stayed in frame with V and J; all others were non-productive. CDR3 was defined according to IMGT convention as the region running from the second conserved V-encoded cysteine to the conserved J-encoded phenylalanine. The earlier analysis of about 610 of the donors excluded any sequence lacking an unambiguous match to a single V gene segment. An earlier analysis of 587 of the donors classified V segments as functional when productive rearrangements were above 56.7% and as segregating when the standard deviation between donors was above 5%. To diagnose cytomegalovirus status from the catalog of TCR beta chain sequences, a statistical classification framework was built. A later analysis assigned V and J genes by comparing TCR nucleotide sequences with IMGT/GENE-DB human TR gene sequences. The TCRdist pipeline was used in a later analysis to assign CDR3 sequences and most-parsimonious VDJ recombination scenarios. In a later analysis, each TCR beta chain was defined by its CDR3 amino acid sequence together with its V-gene family, and reads lacking a unique V-gene family were excluded. To address suspected cross-contamination and a sequencing artifact, a later analysis removed 592 highly shared, low-generation-probability nucleotide sequences. In a later analysis, a clonal expansion index for each public chain was calculated from normalized within-repertoire ranks of inferred template counts. A later analysis computed generation probabilities with a VDJ recombination model fitted to out-of-frame rearrangements, and checked the results against IGoR. In a later analysis, hypergeometric tests were used to score TCR-TCR, TCR-HLA and TCR-CMV co-occurrence, with a repertoire-size bias correction applied to TCR pairs. In a later analysis, false discovery rates were estimated by permuting HLA or CMV assignments 20 times. A later analysis grouped co-occurring TCRs with DBSCAN, adding TCRdist sequence similarity when clustering within HLA-allele-positive subsets. Repertoires with fewer than 30,000 or more than 120,000 public chains, plus five repertoires with anomalous nucleotide sharing, were excluded from co-occurrence clustering. TCRdb's version of the immuneACCESS table is confined to in-frame rearrangements and falls short of the full clone set. An unresolved V gene accounts for under half of the shortfall where checked; the remainder is of unknown origin. V and J calls and clone size are given by that table; D and trimming were obtained from the DNA. The sample includes a few hundred thousand clones, with about 77% observed a single time. The ten largest clones capture about 1.9% of the sample.

Broader findings and caveats from the paper: According to a later analysis, TCR association rates differed among HLA loci, with DRB1 alleles showing the most associated TCRs and HLA-C alleles showing the fewest. An earlier analysis of approximately 600 of the donors showed that most TCR beta V segments appeared in productive rearrangements either about 90% or about 30% of the time, which broadly matched IMGT annotations. Because the 87-base-pair reads could not distinguish some IMGT-functional V segments, including TRBV6-2 and TRBV6-3, those segments were excluded. The study listed 164 TCR beta chains as associated with cytomegalovirus. For the cohort, immune exposure information was limited to CMV serostatus. According to the authors, the approach could potentially be generalized to other disease states and immunological phenotypes. A cluster of highly shared sequence variants was judged likely to be a technical artifact of the sequencing pipeline. In this cohort, only TCR beta chains were sequenced, and detectable features were limited by the absence of alpha or paired-chain data. The earlier analysis of 587 of the donors excluded 15 to 20 rarely observed V segments, including chromosome 9 orphons, because counts were too low. In both the original and validation cohorts, the classifier was reported to diagnose cytomegalovirus status with high specificity and sensitivity. In vitro tests confirmed that three of the cytomegalovirus-associated TCR beta chains recognize cytomegalovirus antigens. Sequencing depth was assumed to be roughly uniform across donors in the presence/absence analyses, though that assumption may not hold. A later analysis associated 15,000 or so TCR beta sequences with specific HLA alleles at a false discovery rate of 0.05. Most TCR sequences were seen in very few donors, while some public TCRs were found in many individuals. Compared with equally common non-associated chains, HLA-associated TCR beta chains in a later analysis were more clonally expanded and had lower generation probabilities. An association between a missense DCLRE1C variant and V-gene and J-gene trimming of TCR beta chains was found in a later genetic analysis and replicated in an independent cohort. According to a later analysis, parvovirus B19, influenza, CMV and Epstein-Barr virus appeared linked to several top co-occurrence clusters. Because HLA typing was unavailable for some donors at each locus, only the typed subset was used in association tests. A further reported finding was that TCR beta sequences accurately predicted the HLA-A and HLA-B alleles for most subjects in the first cohort. Most CMV-associated TCR beta chains appeared to be HLA-restricted in a later analysis, and the HLA associations seemed to be driven largely by CMV exposure. In a later genetic analysis, fewer N-insertions in productive TCRs were reported among donors in an Asian-associated ancestry cluster than the roughly 700-donor mean. When HLA alleles, especially DR and DQ, strongly co-occurred, attributing TCR associations to individual alleles was difficult. Linkage disequilibrium might explain the correlated functional status among segregating V segments, but an unknown experimental factor could not be ruled out.

The cohort comprised some 730 healthy bone marrow donors. At the time of sampling, all cohort members were nominally healthy, though unrecorded immune exposures were likely present. The donor was CMV seronegative and belonged to the group of approximately 320 seronegative cohort members. A peripheral blood sample was collected from each donor, and TCR beta sequencing was performed on peripheral blood mononuclear cells. The Qiagen DNeasy Blood Extraction Kit was used to extract genomic DNA from the blood cell samples. This receptor was identified in a woman aged 25 to 45 in good health and CMV-seronegative. The rearranged chain carries TRBV5-1 and TRBJ1-1; the D gene identity is not certain. The sequenced sample was PBMCs. The CDR3 loop reads CASSLVSENTEAFF. The DNA is TGCGCCAGCAGCTTGGTTTCAGAGAACACTGAAGCTTTCTTT. With the portions outside the CDR3 filled from the reference TRBV5-1 and TRBJ1-1 genes, the complete variable region becomes KAGVTQTPRYLIKTRGQQVTLSCSPISGHRSVSWYQQTPGQGLQFLFEYFSETQRNKGNFPGRFSGRQFSNSRSEMNVSTLELGDSALYLCASSLVSENTEAFFGQGTRLTVV.